Each of the 16 T cell receptor beta chains below was sequenced from the same sample in a study of T-cell reconstitution after alpha-beta-depleted transplantation in children (dated by TCRdb to the mid-2010s). This specimen's treatment or condition label, per the study, means: allogeneic hematopoietic cell transplantation with graft depleted of TCRalphabeta T cells and CD19 B cells. The library was generated by PCR. The reads were generated on an Illumina HiSeq 2500. To normalize quantification of the TCRbeta repertoire, the TCR libraries were built with molecular barcoding that relied on unique molecular identifiers. TCRdb reprocessed the public reads (quality trimming at Q25 with fastp, clone calling with MiXCR) and kept in-frame beta chains. Merged by CDR3 protein, the rows form single entries marked with the most common genes and DNA. The sample yields hundreds of thousands of distinct CDR3 sequences; around 13% were counted once. 0.75% to 0.85% of the sample lies in the top ten.

Material: PBMCs, obtained before TCRalphabeta/CD19-depleted stem cell transplant. The receptors were sampled from a girl aged 2 to 9 with congenital amegakaryocytic thrombocytopenia, due to receive a stem cell transplant.

This clonotype was seen a few times. The chain carries TRBV5-1 and TRBJ2-5; 8 nucleotides line up with TRBD2. Per the germline V gene, CDR1 is SGHRS and CDR2 is YFSETQ. The CDR3 sequence is 15 residues long. The junction had 10 bases not matched to a gene; V was cut back by 7 bases and J by 2 bases. This chain's CDR3 is CASWESSGSQETQYF. The CDR3 bases are TGCGCCAGCTGGGAATCTAGCGGGTCACAAGAGACCCAGTACTTC.

This clonotype has a count of ten or more. V usage is TRBV29-1 and J usage is TRBJ2-7, with D possibly matching TRBD2 (6 bases). V was trimmed by 4 bases and J by 3 bases, leaving 10 bases between them. The CDR3 consists of 12 residues. The germline V gene encodes CDR1 SQVTM and CDR2 ANQGSEA. This CDR3 reads CSVAVTSYEQYF. The CDR3 coding sequence is TGCAGCGTTGCAGTGACTAGCTACGAGCAGTACTTC.

The gene calls are TRBV3-1 and TRBJ2-5, with D possibly being TRBD1 (5 bases). CDR3 length: 13 amino acids. With 0 bases removed from V and 5 bases from J, the gap between germline ends came to 7 bases. Germline assignment: CDR1 LGHDT and CDR2 YNNKEL (reference sequence). Here the CDR3 reads CASSQDQGETQYF. The CDR3 bases are TGTGCCAGCAGCCAAGATCAGGGCGAGACCCAGTACTTC.

V gene TRBV20-1 combines with J gene TRBJ1-5; TRBD1 aligns across 9 bases. The CDR3 loop spans 13 amino acids. Trimming took 3 bases from V and 7 from J; bases not matched to a gene: 4. CDR1 and CDR2 (germline): DFQATT, SNEGSKA (reference sequence). This CDR3 reads CSASGTGWQPQHF. The CDR3 DNA reads TGCAGTGCTAGCGGGACAGGGTGGCAGCCCCAGCATTTT.

This clonotype was counted many times. The V gene is TRBV10-3, the J gene TRBJ1-2; 7 bases line up with TRBD1. CDR1 is ENHRY, CDR2 SYGVKD, per germline. Losses at the gene ends were 3 bases for V and 4 bases for J; bases not matched to a gene: 8. CDR3 length: 15 amino acids. In DNA form, the CDR3 reads TGTGCCATCAGTGACGGGACAGCCGGAACCTATGGCTACACCTTC. Residues: CAISDGTAGTYGYTF.

This clonotype occurred a few times. The CDR3 protein is CASSLARDGSSYNEQFF. CDR3 coding DNA: TGTGCCAGCAGCTTAGCTCGGGACGGGAGCTCCTACAATGAGCAGTTCTTC. This chain connects TRBV7-8 to TRBJ2-1; a possible D gene is TRBD2 (6 bases). Germline CDR1 reads SGHVS; CDR2 reads FQNEAQ. The CDR3 sequence is 17 residues long. Trimming took off 0 bases at V and 0 bases at J, with 12 bases between the two ends.

V usage is TRBV4-1 and J usage is TRBJ2-1, with D possibly being TRBD2 (6 bases). The germline V gene encodes CDR1 MGHRA and CDR2 YSYEKL. V dropped 3 bases and J dropped 0 bases, with 18 bases sitting between them. The CDR3 is 18 residues long. CDR3 residues: CASSQTVPGVSSYNEQFF. Written as DNA, the CDR3 is TGCGCCAGCAGCCAGACCGTCCCGGGGGTGAGCTCCTACAATGAGCAGTTCTTC.

About this clonotype: A much more abundant neighbour one base away suggests this may be a read error. This chain uses TRBV20-1 with TRBJ2-7; 8 bases map to TRBD1. There are 17 residues in the CDR3. Germline V gene data show CDR1 as DFQATT and CDR2 as SNEGSKA (reference sequence). V shed 5 bases and J 1 base; nucleotides not matched to a gene: 16. The CDR3 sequence: CSAFHVSGQGSSYEQYF. DNA of the CDR3: TGCAGTGCTTTCCATGTTTCCGGACAGGGATCGTCCTACGAGCAGTACTTC.

In DNA form, the CDR3 reads TGCGCCAGCAGCAGCCGCAGGGGTTGGCAGCCCCAGCATTTT. Translation: CASSSRRGWQPQHF. J is TRBJ1-5 and V is TRBV5-1; possible D gene TRBD1, 6 bases. V was shortened by 4 bases and J by 7 bases, with 15 bases between the two germline ends. Per the germline V gene, CDR1 is SGHRS and CDR2 is YFSETQ. The CDR3 totals 14 residues.

The CDR3, as DNA: TGTGCCAGCAGCTCATCCAGGGGCCTGGAGGGAACTGAAGCTTTCTTT. This translates into CASSSSRGLEGTEAFF. The genes are TRBV5-5 and TRBJ1-1; tentatively, D is TRBD1 (6 bases). CDR1 is SGHKS, CDR2 YYEKEE, per germline (reference sequence). V dropped 3 bases and J dropped 5 bases, with 20 bases sitting between them. The CDR3 contains 16 residues.

The table lists this clonotype with a few counts. The chain carries TRBV7-9 and TRBJ2-1, with 8 bases matching TRBD2. This CDR3 is 17 amino acids long. Germline V gives CDR1 SEHNR, CDR2 FQNEAQ (reference sequence). The V and J ends lost 3 bases and 5 bases, in that order; junction bases with no gene match: 12. This CDR3 reads CASSFSVGGRLNNEQFF. CDR3 in DNA: TGTGCCAGCAGCTTTTCCGTCGGCGGGAGGTTGAACAATGAGCAGTTCTTC. Based on the CDR3 plus reference TRBV7-9 and TRBJ2-1, the full variable domain is DTGVSQNPRHKITKRGQNVTFRCDPISEHNRLYWYRQTLGQGPEFLTYFQNEAQLEKSRLLSDRFSAERPKGSFSTLEIQRTEQGDSAMYLCASSFSVGGRLNNEQFFGPGTRLTVL.

This clonotype was counted ten times or more. V and J are TRBV21-1 and TRBJ2-1; no check of the table's D call, TRBD1, against the DNA was made. TRBV21-1 is marked as a pseudogene. This CDR3 is built from 14 residues. The CDR3 reads CASSKERPLGEQFF. In DNA, the CDR3 is TGTGCCAGCAGCAAAGAACGACCCCTTGGAGAGCAGTTCTTC.

In this sample, this clonotype turned up many times. The chain has TRBV20-1 and TRBJ1-5; 7 bases are a match to TRBD1. This CDR3 spans 12 amino acids. CDR1 and CDR2 (germline): DFQATT, SNEGSKA (reference sequence). The ends lost 5 bases at V and 4 bases at J; junction bases unmatched: 2. CDR3 sequence reads: CSAGTANQPQHF. In nucleotides, the CDR3 is TGCAGTGCTGGGACAGCGAATCAGCCCCAGCATTTT.

V is TRBV15 and J is TRBJ2-7; D unclear. Germline CDR1 reads LNHNV; CDR2 reads YYDKDF (reference sequence). The CDR3 consists of 14 residues. With 5 bases removed from V and 6 bases from J, the gap between germline ends came to 17 bases. The CDR3 is CATSPSPLESEQYF. The CDR3 nucleotides read TGTGCCACCAGCCCGTCACCTCTAGAGAGCGAGCAGTACTTC.

This clonotype was seen ten or more times. The chain has TRBV29-1 and TRBJ2-5; the D gene is possibly TRBD2 (5 bases). Per the germline V gene, CDR1 is SQVTM and CDR2 is ANQGSEA. V was clipped by 3 bases and J by 4 bases, with 9 bases between them. The length of the CDR3 is 12 residues. The CDR3 is CSVEIGRETQYF. CDR3 nucleotides: TGCAGCGTTGAGATAGGGAGAGAGACCCAGTACTTC.

The chain carries TRBV5-4 and TRBJ2-7; no clear D. Germline V gives CDR1 SGHNT, CDR2 YYREEE (reference sequence). Trimming stripped 4 bases from V and 0 bases from J, with 17 bases between. The CDR3 runs to 16 residues. In DNA, the CDR3 is TGTGCCAGCAGCGCAGGACGGACCTCGGGCTCCTACGAGCAGTACTTC. Translation gives CASSAGRTSGSYEQYF.